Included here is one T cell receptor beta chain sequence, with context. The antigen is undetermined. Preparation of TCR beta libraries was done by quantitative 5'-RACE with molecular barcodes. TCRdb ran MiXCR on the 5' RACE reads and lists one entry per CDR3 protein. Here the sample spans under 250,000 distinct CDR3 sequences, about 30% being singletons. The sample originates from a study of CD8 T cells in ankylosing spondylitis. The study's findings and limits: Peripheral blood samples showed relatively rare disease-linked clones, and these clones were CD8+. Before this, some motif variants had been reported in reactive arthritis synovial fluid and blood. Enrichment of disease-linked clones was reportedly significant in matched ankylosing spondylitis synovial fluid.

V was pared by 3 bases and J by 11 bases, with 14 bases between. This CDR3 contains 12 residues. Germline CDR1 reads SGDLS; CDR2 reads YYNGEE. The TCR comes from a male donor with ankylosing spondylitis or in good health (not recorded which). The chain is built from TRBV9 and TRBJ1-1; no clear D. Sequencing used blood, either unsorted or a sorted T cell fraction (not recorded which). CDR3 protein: CASSDETAGAFF. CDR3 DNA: TGTGCCAGCAGCGATGAGACGGCGGGGGCTTTCTTT.